The rows below give T cell receptor beta chains drawn from one sample of a study of human T cells and chemical hapten exposure. TCRdb recomputed calls from the RACE reads with MiXCR, one row per CDR3 protein. The sample includes about 89,000 distinct CDR3 sequences, approximately 9.9% of them seen just once. Sequenced here: whole blood, sampled in connection with sensitization to the hapten diphenylcyclopropenone (DPC). The receptors here all came from a man aged 40-55 years with alopecia areata. Some clones in this sample may be carry-over from other donors' samples. The CDR3 runs from the conserved cysteine through the conserved F or W. The D gene is left open where the match is weak. Only part of the rows carry a size: once, few, many, or a class if the clone is expanded.

d_call	v_call	j_call	clone_size	cdr3_aa	cdr3_nt
-	TRBV2	TRBJ2-1	once	CASSVLDSKFF	TGTGCCAGCAGTGTTCTGGACTCCAAGTTCTTC
-	TRBV5-4	TRBJ2-3	-	CASSLGHTLSTDTQYF	TGTGCCAGCAGCTTGGGTCACACCCTTAGCACAGATACGCAGTATTTT
-	TRBV15	TRBJ2-1	few	CATSRDLTYYNEQFF	TGTGCCACCAGCAGAGATCTGACCTATTACAATGAGCAGTTCTTC
-	TRBV25-1	TRBJ1-4	few	CASSEWGRGKLFF	TGTGCCAGCAGTGAATGGGGGCGCGGTAAACTGTTTTTT
-	TRBV4-3	TRBJ1-3	-	CASSQDSKGSGNTIYF	TGCGCCAGCAGCCAAGATTCCAAGGGCTCTGGAAACACCATATATTTT
-	TRBV10-3	TRBJ1-1	many	CAIKGQGRNTEAFF	TGTGCCATCAAAGGACAAGGGCGAAACACTGAAGCTTTCTTT
TRBD1	TRBV6-1	TRBJ2-3	many	CASSEVVGTGGKDTQYF	TGTGCCAGCAGTGAAGTTGTTGGGACAGGGGGCAAGGATACGCAGTATTTT
-	TRBV4-3	TRBJ1-1	-	CASSQDRVGTEAFF	TGCGCCAGCAGCCAAGATAGGGTCGGCACTGAAGCTTTCTTT
-	TRBV27	TRBJ2-1	few	CASKGSYNEQFF	TGTGCCAGCAAGGGTAGCTACAATGAGCAGTTCTTC
-	TRBV6-1	TRBJ2-7	many	CASKRDGSYEQYF	TGTGCCAGCAAAAGGGACGGGTCCTACGAGCAGTACTTC
TRBD2	TRBV30	TRBJ2-1	-	CAWSGLASNEQFF	TGTGCCTGGAGCGGACTAGCCAGCAATGAGCAGTTCTTC
-	TRBV18	TRBJ2-5	-	CASSRARGQETQYF	TGTGCCAGCTCACGGGCGAGGGGCCAAGAGACCCAGTACTTC
TRBD2	TRBV5-1	TRBJ2-1	few	CASSLMASGSSYNEQFF	TGCGCCAGCAGCTTGATGGCTAGCGGGAGTAGCTACAATGAGCAGTTCTTC
TRBD2	TRBV2	TRBJ2-3	few	CASSAGLMLDTQYF	TGTGCCAGCAGTGCGGGACTAATGTTAGATACGCAGTATTTT
-	TRBV12-3/TRBV12-4	TRBJ2-1	few	CASSLNVGEQFF	TGTGCCAGCAGTTTAAACGTCGGAGAGCAGTTCTTC
TRBD1	TRBV3-1	TRBJ2-7	many	CASSQGTVRAYEQYF	TGTGCCAGCAGCCAGGGGACAGTCCGAGCCTACGAGCAGTACTTC
-	TRBV2	TRBJ2-3	few	CASSEVAFTSFSTDTQYF	TGTGCCAGCAGTGAAGTGGCCTTTACTTCGTTCAGCACAGATACGCAGTATTTT
TRBD2	TRBV4-1	TRBJ2-2	-	CASSQVLAGSNIGELFF	TGCGCCAGCAGCCAAGTGTTAGCGGGATCTAATATCGGGGAGCTGTTTTTT
TRBD1	TRBV9	TRBJ1-1	few	CASSVTGSTEAFF	TGTGCCAGCAGCGTGACAGGGAGCACTGAAGCTTTCTTT
TRBD2	TRBV6-6	TRBJ2-7	few	CASSPGTSGTLEQYF	TGTGCCAGCAGTCCCGGGACTAGCGGGACCCTGGAGCAGTACTTC
-	TRBV7-6	TRBJ1-4	few	CASSSRPDTKSEKLFF	TGTGCCAGCAGCTCCCGACCGGACACAAAGAGTGAAAAACTGTTTTTT
TRBD2	TRBV9	TRBJ2-5	few	CASSSGTSGSLQETQYF	TGTGCCAGCAGCTCGGGGACTAGCGGGAGTCTCCAAGAGACCCAGTACTTC
-	TRBV7-9	TRBJ1-1	few	CASSLGASVNTEAFF	TGTGCCAGCAGCTTAGGGGCCTCCGTGAACACTGAAGCTTTCTTT
-	TRBV7-3	TRBJ2-6	many	CASRDPPGGANVLTF	TGTGCCAGCAGGGATCCCCCGGGGGGGGCCAACGTCCTGACTTTC
-	TRBV14	TRBJ1-5	few	CASSQEANQPQHF	TGTGCCAGCAGCCAAGAGGCCAATCAGCCCCAGCATTTT
TRBD1	TRBV20-1	TRBJ1-5	many	CSAVGTGHYRPQHF	TGCAGTGCGGTAGGGACAGGGCATTATAGGCCCCAGCATTTT
-	TRBV27	TRBJ2-2	many	CASSLSAGELFF	TGTGCCAGCAGTTTATCGGCCGGGGAGCTGTTTTTT
TRBD1	TRBV5-1	TRBJ1-5	many	CASSSGTDVNQPQHF	TGCGCCAGCAGCTCAGGGACAGACGTCAATCAGCCCCAGCATTTT
TRBD2	TRBV7-2	TRBJ2-3	-	CASSLEGTSVDTQYF	TGTGCCAGCAGCTTAGAGGGGACTAGCGTAGATACGCAGTATTTT
TRBD1	TRBV9	TRBJ2-3	-	CASSARQGEGSDTQYF	TGTGCCAGCAGCGCCCGACAGGGAGAAGGATCAGATACGCAGTATTTT
-	TRBV4-3	TRBJ1-5	many	CASSQDMGSNQPQHF	TGCGCCAGCAGCCAAGATATGGGTAGCAATCAGCCCCAGCATTTT
TRBD1	TRBV29-1	TRBJ2-3	-	CSVVPQGASTDTQYF	TGCAGCGTTGTCCCTCAGGGGGCTAGCACAGATACGCAGTATTTT
-	TRBV28	TRBJ1-1	few	CASRRLTGSEAFF	TGTGCCAGCAGACGCCTTACAGGGAGTGAAGCTTTCTTT
-	TRBV9	TRBJ2-1	few	CASSAGYGTQFF	TGTGCCAGCAGCGCAGGCTACGGGACGCAGTTCTTC
TRBD2	TRBV5-1	TRBJ2-3	-	CASSLAPAGGTDTQYF	TGCGCCAGCAGCTTGGCTCCAGCGGGAGGGACAGATACGCAGTATTTT
TRBD2	TRBV6-5	TRBJ2-3	-	CASSGPPGLAGVADTQYF	TGTGCCAGCAGCGGCCCTCCCGGACTAGCGGGAGTTGCAGATACGCAGTATTTT
-	TRBV27	TRBJ2-1	few	CASSLRRDSNEQFF	TGTGCCAGCAGTTTACGGCGGGATAGCAATGAGCAGTTCTTC
-	TRBV6-2/TRBV6-3	TRBJ1-1	-	CASSRPGVTEAFF	TGTGCCAGCAGCCGCCCAGGGGTCACTGAAGCTTTCTTT
TRBD1	TRBV5-1	TRBJ2-4	few	CASNGTALLAKNIQYF	TGCGCCAGCAACGGGACAGCCTTACTAGCCAAAAACATTCAGTACTTC
-	TRBV20-1	TRBJ2-7	many	CSARNPAYEQYF	TGCAGTGCTAGAAACCCTGCCTACGAGCAGTACTTC
-	TRBV5-6	TRBJ1-1	-	CASSRARSELQAFF	TGTGCCAGCAGCCGGGCCCGAAGCGAACTACAAGCTTTCTTT
-	TRBV6-5	TRBJ1-6	many	CASTPWRNDSPLHF	TGTGCCAGCACTCCCTGGAGAAACGATTCACCCCTCCACTTT
-	TRBV7-9	TRBJ2-5	few	CASSTTGGKETQYF	TGTGCCAGCAGCACGACAGGCGGGAAAGAGACCCAGTACTTC